This TCR beta chain is from a study of T cell responses to AZD1222 COVID-19 vaccine. Germline trimming cut 4 bases from V and 7 bases from J; bases unmatched to any gene: 6. The V gene's germline CDR1 is SGDLS and CDR2 YYNGEE. The CDR3 covers 13 residues. This clone has a single count. Its antigen remains unidentified. Profiling relied on immunoSEQ multiplex PCR, and the TCRdb table lists in-frame clones only, not all of them. The sample has 70,000 to 95,000 clones; approximately 89% are singletons. Study outcomes and limitations: Samples come after the peak T cell response, not at day 14.

The input for sequencing was peripheral blood, taken 28 days after the second AZD1222 dose. The origin of this receptor is an adult who received the AZD1222 COVID-19 vaccine. The chain joins TRBV9 to TRBJ1-2; TRBD1 agrees at 8 bases. CDR3 sequence (DNA): TGTGCCAGCAGCTCGACGGACAGGGCTGGCTACACCTTC. This codes for CASSSTDRAGYTF.